Listed below are T cell receptor beta chains from one sample, sequenced in a study of shared clonotypes between healthy human individuals. Here immunoSEQ multiplex PCR was the method, and the copy in TCRdb shows in-frame clones only, minus some. The sample holds more than 400,000 clones; 90% to 96% are singletons and the top ten take approximately 0.06%. The specimen was naive CD4+ T cells sorted from blood. All receptors derive from a woman younger than 45 in good health. Each CDR3 is given with its conserved first and last residue. D genes are given only for firm matches. Size is stated for part of the rows, as once, few or many counts, or as a class when the clone is expanded.

>TRBV19|-|-|TRBJ2-7
TGTGCCAGTAGCCCACCTCGTTGGGGTAGCGAGCAGTACTTC
CASSPPRWGSEQYF
>TRBV7-9|-|-|TRBJ2-3
TGTGCCAGCAGCTTAGCCTCCGGCGGCGACACAGATACGCAGTATTTT
CASSLASGGDTDTQYF
>TRBV7-9|-|-|TRBJ2-3
TGTGCCAGCAGCGTAAGGGACAGCACAGATACGCAGTATTTT
CASSVRDSTDTQYF
>TRBV7-9|-|-|TRBJ2-7
TGTGCCAGCAGCTTAGACCCCGTGAACGAGCAGTACTTC
CASSLDPVNEQYF
>TRBV20-1|-|-|TRBJ1-2
TGCAGTGCTAGGACCCCGGGGGGCTACACCTTC
CSARTPGGYTF
>TRBV19|-|-|TRBJ2-3
TGTGCCAGTAAAAATTTAGACTCTAGCACAGATACGCAGTATTTT
CASKNLDSSTDTQYF
>TRBV2|-|TRBD2|TRBJ2-4
TGTGCCAGCAGTGGGACTAGCGGAGCCAAAAACATTCAGTACTTC
CASSGTSGAKNIQYF
>TRBV28|-|-|TRBJ2-2
TGTGCCAGCAGTTTACTCCCCAGAGGGGCCTCGAACACCGGGGAGCTGTTTTTT
CASSLLPRGASNTGELFF
>TRBV19|-|TRBD2|TRBJ2-3
TGTGCCAGTAGTTCCTTACGCGGGAGTATGTTGGCAGATACGCAGTATTTT
CASSSLRGSMLADTQYF
>TRBV19|-|TRBD1|TRBJ1-2
TGTGCCAGCAGTGGGACAGCTACAGATGGCTACACCTTC
CASSGTATDGYTF
>TRBV7-3|few|TRBD2|TRBJ2-7
TGTGCCAGCAGCCAGGCGGGGGACTTGCGGCAGTACTTC
CASSQAGDLRQYF
>TRBV19|-|TRBD1|TRBJ2-6
TGTGCCAGTAGTAACGACAGGGTTGGGGCCAACGTCCTGACTTTC
CASSNDRVGANVLTF
>TRBV4-1|once|TRBD2|TRBJ2-1
TGCGCCAGCACCTGGGATAGCGGGCGGTACAATGAGCAGTTCTTC
CASTWDSGRYNEQFF
>TRBV4-1|-|-|TRBJ1-4
TGCGCCAGCAGCCATACACCCGACCGGGGGATCAATGAAAAACTGTTTTTT
CASSHTPDRGINEKLFF
>TRBV28|-|-|TRBJ2-3
TGTGCCACCAACCAAAGGGGGAGGAGCACAGATACGCAGTATTTT
CATNQRGRSTDTQYF
>TRBV11-2|-|TRBD2|TRBJ2-7
TGTGCCAGCAGCTTAGTAACTAGCGCCTTTACTACCTACGAGCAGTACTTC
CASSLVTSAFTTYEQYF
>TRBV6-5|-|TRBD2|TRBJ2-7
TGTGCCAGCAGTTACTCTCCTAGCGGGAGTGTGGGCGAGCAGTACTTC
CASSYSPSGSVGEQYF
>TRBV5-1|-|TRBD1|TRBJ2-3
TGCGCCAGCAGCTTAACAGGGGGTCCAGATACGCAGTATTTT
CASSLTGGPDTQYF
>TRBV15|once|TRBD1|TRBJ2-7
TGTGCCACCAGCAGGGGCCCATCGACAGGGAGAAACGAGCAGTACTTC
CATSRGPSTGRNEQYF
>TRBV7-2|-|-|TRBJ1-5
TGTGCCAGCAGCTTTACAGGCGCAGGCGCGGATCAGCCCCAGCATTTT
CASSFTGAGADQPQHF
>TRBV29-1|-|-|TRBJ1-1
TGCAGCGTTGAACAACAGGAGAACACTGAAGCTTTCTTT
CSVEQQENTEAFF
>TRBV19|-|TRBD1|TRBJ1-5
TGTGCCAGTAGGACCGACAGGGGGGATCAGCCCCAGCATTTT
CASRTDRGDQPQHF
>TRBV2|once|TRBD2|TRBJ2-3
TGTGCCAGCAGTGCTAGCGGGATAAACACAGATACGCAGTATTTT
CASSASGINTDTQYF